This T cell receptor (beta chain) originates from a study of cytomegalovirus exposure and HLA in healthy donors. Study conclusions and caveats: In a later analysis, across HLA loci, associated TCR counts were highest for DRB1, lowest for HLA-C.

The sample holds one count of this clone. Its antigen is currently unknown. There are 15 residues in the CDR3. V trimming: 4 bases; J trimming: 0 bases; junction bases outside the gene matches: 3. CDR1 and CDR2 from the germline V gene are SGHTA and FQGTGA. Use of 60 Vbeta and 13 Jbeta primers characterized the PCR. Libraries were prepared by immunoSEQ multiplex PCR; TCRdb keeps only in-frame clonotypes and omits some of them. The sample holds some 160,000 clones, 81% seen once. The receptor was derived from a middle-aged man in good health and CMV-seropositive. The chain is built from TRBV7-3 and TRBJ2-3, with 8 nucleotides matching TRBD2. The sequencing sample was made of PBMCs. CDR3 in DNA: TGTGCCAGCAGCTCCTCGGGGGGGAGCACAGATACGCAGTATTTT. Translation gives CASSSSGGSTDTQYF.